These T cell receptor beta chains were read from a single sample in a study of post-analysis software for immune sequencing data. MiXCR, run by TCRdb on the PCR reads, gives a single entry per CDR3 protein. Among under 650,000 distinct CDR3 sequences, 44% were seen once, and the ten largest hold around 1.7%. Sequencing was performed on blood. Receptor source: a girl between 10 and 17 years old with multiple sclerosis. The CDR3 runs from the conserved cysteine through the conserved F or W. The D gene is left open where the match is weak. Expanded clones get a size class; other rows say once, few or many, or leave the size out.

NA TRBJ2-7 TRBV20-1 TRBD2 TGCAGTGCTAGCATTACTAGCGGGAGTTACGAGCAGTACTTC CSASITSGSYEQYF
NA TRBJ1-2 TRBV6-5 NA TGTGCCAGCAGTTACTCGGCCAGGGACTATGGCTACACCTTC CASSYSARDYGYTF
NA TRBJ2-5 TRBV29-1 NA TGCAGCGTTGAAGGTCGAAAGGAAGAGGTCCCCCAAGAGACCCAGTACTTC CSVEGRKEEVPQETQYF
NA TRBJ2-7 TRBV20-1 TRBD2 TGCAGTGCTAGCGCTTTCGGACTAGCGGGAGGACAATACGAGCAGTACTTC CSASAFGLAGGQYEQYF
few TRBJ1-4 TRBV9 TRBD1 TGTGCCAGCAGCGTGCAGGGGGCTCTTAATGAAAAACTGTTTTTT CASSVQGALNEKLFF
NA TRBJ2-3 TRBV5-1 NA TGCGCCAGCAGCTTTAAGGGGACTCCGGCGGCAGATACGCAGTATTTT CASSFKGTPAADTQYF
once TRBJ2-5 TRBV5-1 NA TGCGCCAGCAGCTTGGTACGGGGATCATCAGAGACCCAGTACTTC CASSLVRGSSETQYF
few TRBJ2-1 TRBV15 TRBD1 TGTGCCACCAGCAGAGATTCCGGGACAGCTAACTACAATGAGCAGTTCTTC CATSRDSGTANYNEQFF
NA TRBJ2-4 TRBV6-1 NA TGTGCCAGTAGTGACCTCCGACTGGGAGCCAAAAGCATTCAGTACTTC CASSDLRLGAKSIQYF
NA TRBJ2-2 TRBV7-2 NA TGTGCCAGCAGCCATGACACCGGGGAGCTGTTTTTT CASSHDTGELFF
few TRBJ2-7 TRBV6-5 NA TGTGCCACCGGTTCCTACGAGCAGTACTTC CATGSYEQYF
NA TRBJ2-5 TRBV24-1 TRBD1 TGTGCCACCAGTGACCCTGACGGGACAGGGATGCGAGAGACCCAGTACTTC CATSDPDGTGMRETQYF
many TRBJ2-3 TRBV7-8 NA TGTGCCAGCAGCTTAGCCGCTAGCACAGATACGCAGTATTTT CASSLAASTDTQYF
NA TRBJ1-4 TRBV4-1 NA TGCGCCAGCAGCCAAGATCTGCGGGGTGAAAAACTGTTTTTT CASSQDLRGEKLFF
NA TRBJ2-6 TRBV7-3 NA TGTGCCAGCAGCTTAATCGGGGCCCAGGGAGTTACTGGGGCCAACGTCCTGACTTTC CASSLIGAQGVTGANVLTF
few TRBJ1-5 TRBV7-9 NA TGTGCCAGCAGCTTAGGGGGAGCTCAGCCCCAGCATTTT CASSLGGAQPQHF
NA TRBJ2-5 TRBV7-9 NA TGTGCCAGCAGCCCCCGACTAACCAACGGGGAGACCCAGTACTTC CASSPRLTNGETQYF
NA TRBJ1-1 TRBV10-3 NA TGTGCCATCAGGGGCGGGGGATACACTGAAGCTTTCTTT CAIRGGGYTEAFF
few TRBJ2-1 TRBV27 TRBD2 TGTGCCAGCAGCACCGTAGCGGGAGTCAACAATGAGCAGTTCTTC CASSTVAGVNNEQFF
NA TRBJ2-7 TRBV9 TRBD1 TGTGCCAGCAGCGATGGGGACAGGGCCTACGAGCAGTACTTC CASSDGDRAYEQYF
NA TRBJ2-1 TRBV7-2 NA TGTGCCAGCAGCGCCTCCAGGGGCTACAATGAGCAGTTCTTC CASSASRGYNEQFF
NA TRBJ1-5 TRBV4-2 TRBD1 TGTGCCAGCAGCCAAGTTACCTCGGGACAGGGTTACCAGCCCCAGCATTTT CASSQVTSGQGYQPQHF
few TRBJ2-7 TRBV5-5 NA TGTGCCAGCAGCTTGGGGATTGGCAGTTTTTCCTACGAGCAGTACTTC CASSLGIGSFSYEQYF
NA TRBJ1-4 TRBV12-3/TRBV12-4 NA TGTGCCAGCAGTAGGACAGAAAAACTGTTTTTT CASSRTEKLFF
NA TRBJ1-2 TRBV20-1 TRBD1 TGCAGTGCTACTGGGACAGACTTTAACTATGGCTACACCTTC CSATGTDFNYGYTF
NA TRBJ2-3 TRBV5-6 TRBD2 TGTGCCAGCGGGATGGGAGGGTCCACAGATACGCAGTATTTT CASGMGGSTDTQYF
NA TRBJ1-1 TRBV20-1 NA TGCAGTGCCCGACGGGGGGGAATGGGCACTGAAGCTTTCTTT CSARRGGMGTEAFF
NA TRBJ2-5 TRBV29-1 NA TGCAGCGTTGAGGACGGAGGGACCCAGTACTTC CSVEDGGTQYF
few TRBJ1-5 TRBV12-3/TRBV12-4 NA TGTGCCAGTCGATCTGGGTGGGATCAGCCCCAGCATTTT CASRSGWDQPQHF
few TRBJ1-2 TRBV12-3/TRBV12-4 NA TGTGCCAGCAGTGGCCCCGGGCAGCTCTATGGCTACACCTTC CASSGPGQLYGYTF
NA TRBJ2-2 TRBV2 NA TGTGCCAGCAGTGAGGATCAGGGGCGGACCGGGGAGCTGTTTTTT CASSEDQGRTGELFF
NA TRBJ2-1 TRBV5-6 TRBD2 TGTGCCAGCAGCACGGGTGGGCTAGCGGGGAATGAGCAGTTCTTC CASSTGGLAGNEQFF
few TRBJ1-2 TRBV14 NA TGTGCCAGCAGCCAGACGGATAACTATGGCTACACCTTC CASSQTDNYGYTF
NA TRBJ2-1 TRBV4-2 TRBD2 TGTGCCAGCAGCCAAGAAGGGCAGCTAGCGGTATACAATGAGCAGTTCTTC CASSQEGQLAVYNEQFF
NA TRBJ2-5 TRBV10-3 NA TGTGCCATCAGTTCAACCGGGACCACGTACCAAGAGACCCAGTACTTC CAISSTGTTYQETQYF
NA TRBJ1-5 TRBV12-3/TRBV12-4 NA TGTGCCAGCAGTTTCTGGGGACAGCCCCAGCATTTT CASSFWGQPQHF
few TRBJ1-1 TRBV10-3 NA TGTGCCATCAAGGGACCGGCGAACACTGAAGCTTTCTTT CAIKGPANTEAFF
few TRBJ1-1 TRBV10-3 NA TGTGCCATCAGTGGATTAAACACTGAAGCTTTCTTT CAISGLNTEAFF
NA TRBJ2-7 TRBV12-3/TRBV12-4 NA TGTGCCAGCAGTTTCACCCTCCTCGACGAGCAGTACTTC CASSFTLLDEQYF